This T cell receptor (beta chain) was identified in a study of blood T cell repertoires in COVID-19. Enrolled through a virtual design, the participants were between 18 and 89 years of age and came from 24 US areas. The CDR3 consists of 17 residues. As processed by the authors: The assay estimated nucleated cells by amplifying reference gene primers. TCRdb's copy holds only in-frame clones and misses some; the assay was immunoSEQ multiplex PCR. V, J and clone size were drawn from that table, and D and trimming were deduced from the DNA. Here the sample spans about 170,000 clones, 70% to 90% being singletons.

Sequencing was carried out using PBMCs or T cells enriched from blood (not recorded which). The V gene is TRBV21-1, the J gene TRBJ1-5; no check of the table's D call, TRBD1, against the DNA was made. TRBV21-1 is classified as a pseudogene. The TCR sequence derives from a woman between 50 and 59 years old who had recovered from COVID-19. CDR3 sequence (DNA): TGTGCCAGCAGCAAAGGTTGTCAGGGGGCGAAAGATCAGCCCCAGCATTTT. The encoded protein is CASSKGCQGAKDQPQHF.